This entry concerns a single TCR beta chain. Its matching antigen is unknown. One end of the junction varies from germline; a read error may be responsible. The sample is drawn from a study of response to subunit inactivated influenza vaccine. Overall study results and limits: The study's authors posited that every seasonal influenza vaccination enlists few new T cells.

This CDR3 has 16 residues. Germline CDR1 DFQATT, CDR2 SNEGSKA (reference sequence). TCRdb fed the RT-PCR reads into MiXCR, producing one record per CDR3 protein. Among about 610,000 distinct CDR3 sequences listed, 14% were seen once. The chain joins TRBV20-1 to TRBJ2-3; 10 nucleotides line up with TRBD2. Sequencing was performed on PBMCs from blood, taken approximately 12 days after vaccination. The TCR comes from a man in his fifties or sixties who received an inactivated influenza vaccine. This CDR3 reads CSAYSSGRSSRDTQYF. For the CDR3, the DNA is TGCAGTGCTTATTCTAGCGGGAGAAGTAGCAGAGATACGCAGTATTTT.